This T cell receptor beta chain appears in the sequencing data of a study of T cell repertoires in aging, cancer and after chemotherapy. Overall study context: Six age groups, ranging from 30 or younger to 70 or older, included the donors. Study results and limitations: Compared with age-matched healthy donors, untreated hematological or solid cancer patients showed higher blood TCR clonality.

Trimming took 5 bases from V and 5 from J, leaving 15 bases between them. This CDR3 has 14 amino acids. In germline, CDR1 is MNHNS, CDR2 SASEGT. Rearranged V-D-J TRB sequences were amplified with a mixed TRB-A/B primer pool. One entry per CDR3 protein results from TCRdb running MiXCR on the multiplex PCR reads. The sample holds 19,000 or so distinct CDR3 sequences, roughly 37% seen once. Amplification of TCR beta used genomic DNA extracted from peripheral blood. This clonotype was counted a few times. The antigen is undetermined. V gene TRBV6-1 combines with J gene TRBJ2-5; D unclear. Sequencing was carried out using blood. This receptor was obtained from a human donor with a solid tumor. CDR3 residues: CASSPSAPRETQYF. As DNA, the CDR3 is TGTGCCAGCAGTCCCTCGGCTCCCCGGGAGACCCAGTACTTC.